This passage covers 24 T cell receptor beta chains from one sample sequenced in a study of T cell repertoires in cytomegalovirus infection. A single record per CDR3 protein comes from TCRdb applying MiXCR to the reads. The table records some 250,000 distinct CDR3 sequences, roughly 10% of them present only once. The sequenced sample was PBMCs. These receptors were obtained from a human donor in good health (CMV status not recorded). Some clones in this sample may be carry-over from other donors' samples.

This clonotype was found a few times. This sequence joins TRBV20-1 and TRBJ2-7, with 7 bases lining up with TRBD1. The V gene's germline CDR1 is DFQATT and CDR2 SNEGSKA (reference sequence). V lost 6 bases to trimming and J lost 2 bases; unmatched junction nucleotides: 7. This CDR3 has 13 amino acids. CDR3 coding DNA: TGCAGTGCCGGGACAGTTCAAACCTACGAGCAGTACTTC. This encodes CSAGTVQTYEQYF.

This chain links TRBV20-1 with TRBJ2-5; TRBD2 might be the D (5 bases). This CDR3 spans 13 amino acids. Trimming removed 1 base from V and 0 bases from J, with 6 bases in between. CDR1 is DFQATT and CDR2 is SNEGSKA in the germline V gene (reference sequence). The DNA of the CDR3 is TGCAGTGCTAGAGCGGGGTACCAAGAGACCCAGTACTTC. Residues: CSARAGYQETQYF.

The rearrangement uses TRBV20-1 and TRBJ1-1; maybe TRBD1 (5 bases). Germline V gene data show CDR1 as DFQATT and CDR2 as SNEGSKA (reference sequence). Trimming stripped 6 bases from V and 4 bases from J, with 15 bases between. The CDR3 contains 13 residues. The CDR3 coding sequence is TGCAGTGCCGGAAGGGGATTAGGCACTGAAGCTTTCTTT. This translates into CSAGRGLGTEAFF.

This clonotype was counted many times. Germline and junction disagree at one end, which may indicate a read error. The rearrangement uses TRBV7-2 and TRBJ1-1; no clear D. The CDR3 is 8 residues long. Per the germline V gene, CDR1 is SGHTA and CDR2 is FQGNSA. CDR3 nucleotide sequence: TGTGCCAGCACGCTGCAGACCTTT. Translating it yields CASTLQTF.

The rearrangement joins TRBV5-5 to TRBJ2-3, with a weak D call TRBD2 (6 bases). Trimming pared 3 bases from V and 4 bases from J, leaving 9 bases between. This CDR3 is 13 amino acids long. The germline V gene has CDR1 SGHKS and CDR2 YYEKEE (reference sequence). The CDR3 DNA reads as TGTGCCAGCAGCTCCTTAGCGGCAGATACGCAGTATTTT. Translated, it gives CASSSLAADTQYF.

This clonotype came up many times. The chain links TRBV7-6 to TRBJ2-3; 10 bases are a match to TRBD2. V lost 5 bases, J lost 0 bases, and 5 bases stayed unmatched. The CDR3 covers 16 residues. Germline CDR1 SGHVS, CDR2 FNYEAQ. CDR3 DNA: TGTGCCAGCAGCCCTTGGACTAGCGGAAGCACAGATACGCAGTATTTT. Protein: CASSPWTSGSTDTQYF.

The rearrangement links TRBV6-6 to TRBJ2-7; either TRBD1 or TRBD2 may supply D (7 bases each). Germline CDR1 is MNHNY and CDR2 is SVGAGI (reference sequence). The CDR3 has 17 amino acids. Trimming cost V 0 bases and J 7 bases, with 22 bases left between them. The DNA of the CDR3 is TGTGCCAGCAGTTACTCAGGGGAGGGGGCGCCGAAAAAAGAGCAGTACTTC. It encodes CASSYSGEGAPKKEQYF.

This clonotype has ten or more counts. This chain links TRBV11-1 with TRBJ2-1, with D tentatively TRBD1 (6 bases). This CDR3 region has 17 residues. Trimming stripped 5 bases from V and 1 base from J, with 18 bases between. Germline-derived CDR1 and CDR2 are SGHAT and FQDESV (reference sequence). The DNA for the CDR3 is TGTGCCAGCAGCACCCGTTGGGGGCCCGAGTCCTACAATGAGCAGTTCTTC. Protein: CASSTRWGPESYNEQFF.

This clonotype was detected many times. The rearrangement links TRBV7-2 to TRBJ2-7, with TRBD1 as a possible D gene (6 bases). The CDR3 runs to 14 residues. The V and J ends lost 5 bases and 2 bases respectively, with 13 bases between them. Per germline, CDR1 SGHTA and CDR2 FQGNSA. As DNA, the CDR3 is TGTGCCAGCAGCCTCTGGGACACCACCTACGAGCAGTACTTC. Amino acids: CASSLWDTTYEQYF.

This clonotype was recorded many times. V usage is TRBV7-2 and J usage is TRBJ2-1; D is perhaps TRBD1 (5 bases). V dropped 6 bases and J dropped 0 bases, with 21 bases sitting between them. The germline V gene encodes CDR1 SGHTA and CDR2 FQGNSA. The CDR3 has 18 amino acids. The CDR3 DNA follows: TGTGCCAGCAGTCAGACAGCTATGGCGAAGCGCTCCTACAATGAGCAGTTCTTC. It specifies CASSQTAMAKRSYNEQFF.

This clonotype came up many times. The chain couples TRBV19 to TRBJ2-3, with 11 bases that match TRBD2. Germline V gives CDR1 LNHDA, CDR2 SQIVND (reference sequence). This CDR3 has 16 residues. V lost 3 bases and J lost 0; bases outside the gene matches: 2. CDR3 in amino acids: CASSIRLAGSTDTQYF. CDR3 DNA: TGTGCCAGTAGTATCCGACTAGCGGGGAGCACAGATACGCAGTATTTT.

There are many counts of this clonotype. The chain has TRBV7-9 and TRBJ2-6; D is perhaps TRBD1 or TRBD2 (5 bases each). Between the trimmed V and J ends, which lost 8 bases and 2 bases, there was a span of 16 bases. This CDR3 is 16 amino acids long. Germline V gives CDR1 SEHNR, CDR2 FQNEAQ (reference sequence). This CDR3 is CASFTGLGAGANVLTF. In nucleotides, the CDR3 is TGTGCCAGCTTCACAGGTTTGGGAGCTGGGGCCAACGTCCTGACTTTC.

This clonotype was recorded many times. The chain links TRBV6-5 to TRBJ2-1; maybe TRBD2 (6 bases). Trimming took off 2 bases at V and 9 bases at J, with 11 bases between the two ends. The CDR3 is 13 residues long. Germline V gives CDR1 MNHEY, CDR2 SVGAGI. The CDR3 DNA is TGTGCCAGCAGTTACATGGGGGGTGGTGAGCAGTTCTTC. Translating gives CASSYMGGGEQFF.

The sample holds one count of this clonotype. This chain connects TRBV4-2 to TRBJ1-1, with no clear D. Between the trimmed V and J ends, which lost 1 base and 1 base, there was a span of 4 bases. Per germline, CDR1 LGHNA and CDR2 YNFKEQ. The CDR3 loop spans 13 amino acids. CDR3: CASSQARNTEAFF. The CDR3 DNA reads TGTGCCAGCAGCCAAGCTCGGAACACTGAAGCTTTCTTT.

This clonotype has at least ten counts. V is TRBV7-9 and J is TRBJ1-1; D ambiguous. Germline V gene lookup returns CDR1 SEHNR and CDR2 FQNEAQ (reference sequence). Trimming took off 11 bases at V and 1 base at J, with 11 bases between the two ends. The CDR3 has 12 residues. The CDR3 DNA reads TGTGCCGCCCGGGTTCGGAACACTGAAGCTTTCTTT. Protein product: CAARVRNTEAFF.

This clonotype was seen many times. This rearrangement joins TRBV19 to TRBJ1-3; D is unresolved. This CDR3 spans 13 amino acids. In germline, CDR1 is LNHDA, CDR2 SQIVND (reference sequence). V lost 7 bases to trimming and J lost 2 bases, with 9 bases between them. The CDR3 loop reads CASTLLAGNTIYF. The CDR3 region has the DNA TGTGCCAGTACCCTCCTCGCTGGAAACACCATATATTTT.

The chain carries TRBV6-8 and TRBJ2-1; 12 positions match TRBD1. Germline V gives CDR1 MNHGY, CDR2 SAAAGT. CDR3 length equals 13 residues. V was clipped by 9 bases and J by 9 bases; unmatched bases: 6. DNA of the CDR3: TGTGCCAGTCAGGGACAGGGGGCACGTGAGCAGTTCTTC. Encoded protein: CASQGQGAREQFF.

This clonotype has ten or more counts. The V and J genes are TRBV7-6 and TRBJ2-1; 10 bases line up with TRBD1. V shed 1 base, J shed 7 bases, and the junction held 4 bases outside the gene matches. Looked up from germline, CDR1 is SGHVS and CDR2 is FNYEAQ. The CDR3 runs to 15 residues. The CDR3 DNA reads TGTGCCAGCAGCTTAGGACAGGGGGCGCAAAATGAGCAGTTCTTC. Its protein is CASSLGQGAQNEQFF. Drawing the rest from reference TRBV7-6 and TRBJ2-1, the complete variable domain is GAGVSQSPRYKVTKRGQDVALRCDPISGHVSLYWYRQALGQGPEFLTYFNYEAQQDKSGLPNDRFSAERPEGSISTLTIQRTEQRDSAMYRCASSLGQGAQNEQFFGPGTRLTVL.

In this sample, this clonotype turned up many times. The V gene is TRBV7-8, the J gene TRBJ2-7; 8 nucleotides match TRBD1. Germline values: CDR1 SGHVS, CDR2 FQNEAQ. V lost 6 bases, J lost 7 bases, and 11 bases stayed unmatched. CDR3 size: 14 residues. The CDR3 DNA reads as TGTGCCAGCAGTATGGGGCAGGGGGCGTCTGAGCAGTACTTC. It specifies CASSMGQGASEQYF.

This clonotype was detected many times. The chain links TRBV9 to TRBJ1-2, with D perhaps matching TRBD1 (6 bases). The V end was cut by 4 bases, the J end by 4 bases, with 14 bases between. Per germline, CDR1 SGDLS and CDR2 YYNGEE. The CDR3 has 14 amino acids. The CDR3 nucleotides read TGTGCCAGCAGCACGGACAGAGCAGTCTATGGCTACACCTTC. Amino acid sequence: CASSTDRAVYGYTF.

This clonotype was seen ten or more times. The gene calls are TRBV7-2 and TRBJ2-6; 9 bases fit TRBD1. Germline-derived CDR1 and CDR2 are SGHTA and FQGNSA. Trimming removed 5 bases from V and 2 bases from J; junction bases left unmatched: 4. The CDR3 consists of 16 residues. The CDR3 reads CASSRGTGPGANVLTF. The CDR3 DNA sequence: TGTGCCAGCAGCCGCGGGACAGGGCCTGGGGCCAACGTCCTGACTTTC.

Many counts were recorded for this clonotype. The V call is TRBV7-2, the J call TRBJ1-6, with a tentative D call TRBD1 (6 bases). Germline V gene sequence: CDR1 SGHTA, CDR2 FQGNSA. The ends were cut back, 4 bases at V and 0 bases at J, with 16 bases in the middle. The CDR3 sequence is 18 residues long. The CDR3 sequence is CASSWDIPRSSYNSPLHF. CDR3 nucleotides: TGTGCCAGCAGCTGGGACATTCCCAGGAGCTCCTATAATTCACCCCTCCACTTT.

At least ten counts were recorded for this clonotype. V is TRBV6-2 or TRBV6-3 and J is TRBJ2-7, with D possibly being TRBD1 (6 bases). CDR1 is MNHEY and CDR2 is SVGEGT in the germline V gene. This CDR3 region has 15 residues. V lost 7 bases to trimming and J lost 1 base, with 17 bases between them. In DNA form, the CDR3 reads TGTGCCAGCACCCCCTCAGGGGTTGGGTCCTACGAGCAGTACTTC. Amino acids: CASTPSGVGSYEQYF.

This clonotype occurred many times. The V and J genes are TRBV7-9 and TRBJ2-7; tentatively, D is TRBD1 (5 bases). This CDR3 contains 12 residues. Germline values: CDR1 SEHNR, CDR2 FQNEAQ (reference sequence). V lost 2 bases and J 6 bases, leaving 8 bases between the germline ends. CDR3 nucleotides: TGTGCCAGCAGCTTAAAGGGGTTCGAGCAGTACTTC. Translating gives CASSLKGFEQYF. The full variable domain, its missing parts supplied by reference TRBV7-9 and TRBJ2-7, is DTGVSQNPRHKITKRGQNVTFRCDPISEHNRLYWYRQTLGQGPEFLTYFQNEAQLEKSRLLSDRFSAERPKGSFSTLEIQRTEQGDSAMYLCASSLKGFEQYFGPGTRLTVT.